What follows describes a single TCR beta chain. The antigen is unknown. TCRdb processed the 5' RACE reads anew with MiXCR; each CDR3 protein has one entry. Of some 1,600,000 distinct CDR3 sequences in the sample, 25% to 35% were seen once. The data belong to a study of identical twins. Broader study findings: There was more out-of-frame TCR alpha sharing in monozygotic twins than models estimated.

CDR3 length: 14 amino acids. Germline CDR1 SGHRS, CDR2 YFSETQ. Trimming took 0 bases from V and 4 from J, leaving 11 bases between them. This clonotype was sampled from a newborn girl in good health. The chain uses TRBV5-1 and TRBJ2-7; D not resolved. Sequencing was carried out using cord blood. CDR3 coding DNA: TGCGCCAGCAGCTTGGGAATCGCTCCTTACGAGCAGTACTTC. It yields the protein CASSLGIAPYEQYF.